This TCR beta chain appears in the sequencing data of a study of blood T cell repertoires in COVID-19. Study-level information: COVID-19 samples collected from the United States, Italy and Spain covered acute and convalescent phases. Nucleic acid was either cDNA or gDNA, and it came from T cells, B-cell-depleted T cells, or PBMCs.

J was trimmed by 2 bases and V by 5 bases; bases with no gene match: 7. The CDR3 totals 15 residues. CDR1 and CDR2 from the germline V gene are PRHDT and FYEKMQ (reference sequence). The data were produced by immunoSEQ multiplex PCR, yet TCRdb's version contains in-frame clones alone and is incomplete. Of roughly 300,000 clones in the sample, 85% were seen once. This clone was seen just once. The receptor's source is a human donor in a cohort sampled during active COVID-19. This sequence joins TRBV13 and TRBJ2-7; 9 nucleotides align to TRBD1. The sample consisted of peripheral blood. The CDR3 sequence: CASSLGTGKAYEQYF. The CDR3 DNA follows: TGTGCCAGCAGCCTGGGGACAGGGAAAGCCTACGAGCAGTACTTC.